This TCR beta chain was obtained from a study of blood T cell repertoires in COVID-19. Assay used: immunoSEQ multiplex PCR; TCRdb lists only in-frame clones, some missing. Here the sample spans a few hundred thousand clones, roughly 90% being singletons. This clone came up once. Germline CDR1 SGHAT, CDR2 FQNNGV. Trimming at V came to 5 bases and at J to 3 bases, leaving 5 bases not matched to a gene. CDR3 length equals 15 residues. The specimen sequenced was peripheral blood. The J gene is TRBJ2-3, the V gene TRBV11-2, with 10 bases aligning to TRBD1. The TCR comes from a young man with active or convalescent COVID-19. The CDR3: CASSVRQGATDTQYF. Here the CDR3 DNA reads TGTGCCAGCAGCGTCCGACAGGGGGCAACAGATACGCAGTATTTT.